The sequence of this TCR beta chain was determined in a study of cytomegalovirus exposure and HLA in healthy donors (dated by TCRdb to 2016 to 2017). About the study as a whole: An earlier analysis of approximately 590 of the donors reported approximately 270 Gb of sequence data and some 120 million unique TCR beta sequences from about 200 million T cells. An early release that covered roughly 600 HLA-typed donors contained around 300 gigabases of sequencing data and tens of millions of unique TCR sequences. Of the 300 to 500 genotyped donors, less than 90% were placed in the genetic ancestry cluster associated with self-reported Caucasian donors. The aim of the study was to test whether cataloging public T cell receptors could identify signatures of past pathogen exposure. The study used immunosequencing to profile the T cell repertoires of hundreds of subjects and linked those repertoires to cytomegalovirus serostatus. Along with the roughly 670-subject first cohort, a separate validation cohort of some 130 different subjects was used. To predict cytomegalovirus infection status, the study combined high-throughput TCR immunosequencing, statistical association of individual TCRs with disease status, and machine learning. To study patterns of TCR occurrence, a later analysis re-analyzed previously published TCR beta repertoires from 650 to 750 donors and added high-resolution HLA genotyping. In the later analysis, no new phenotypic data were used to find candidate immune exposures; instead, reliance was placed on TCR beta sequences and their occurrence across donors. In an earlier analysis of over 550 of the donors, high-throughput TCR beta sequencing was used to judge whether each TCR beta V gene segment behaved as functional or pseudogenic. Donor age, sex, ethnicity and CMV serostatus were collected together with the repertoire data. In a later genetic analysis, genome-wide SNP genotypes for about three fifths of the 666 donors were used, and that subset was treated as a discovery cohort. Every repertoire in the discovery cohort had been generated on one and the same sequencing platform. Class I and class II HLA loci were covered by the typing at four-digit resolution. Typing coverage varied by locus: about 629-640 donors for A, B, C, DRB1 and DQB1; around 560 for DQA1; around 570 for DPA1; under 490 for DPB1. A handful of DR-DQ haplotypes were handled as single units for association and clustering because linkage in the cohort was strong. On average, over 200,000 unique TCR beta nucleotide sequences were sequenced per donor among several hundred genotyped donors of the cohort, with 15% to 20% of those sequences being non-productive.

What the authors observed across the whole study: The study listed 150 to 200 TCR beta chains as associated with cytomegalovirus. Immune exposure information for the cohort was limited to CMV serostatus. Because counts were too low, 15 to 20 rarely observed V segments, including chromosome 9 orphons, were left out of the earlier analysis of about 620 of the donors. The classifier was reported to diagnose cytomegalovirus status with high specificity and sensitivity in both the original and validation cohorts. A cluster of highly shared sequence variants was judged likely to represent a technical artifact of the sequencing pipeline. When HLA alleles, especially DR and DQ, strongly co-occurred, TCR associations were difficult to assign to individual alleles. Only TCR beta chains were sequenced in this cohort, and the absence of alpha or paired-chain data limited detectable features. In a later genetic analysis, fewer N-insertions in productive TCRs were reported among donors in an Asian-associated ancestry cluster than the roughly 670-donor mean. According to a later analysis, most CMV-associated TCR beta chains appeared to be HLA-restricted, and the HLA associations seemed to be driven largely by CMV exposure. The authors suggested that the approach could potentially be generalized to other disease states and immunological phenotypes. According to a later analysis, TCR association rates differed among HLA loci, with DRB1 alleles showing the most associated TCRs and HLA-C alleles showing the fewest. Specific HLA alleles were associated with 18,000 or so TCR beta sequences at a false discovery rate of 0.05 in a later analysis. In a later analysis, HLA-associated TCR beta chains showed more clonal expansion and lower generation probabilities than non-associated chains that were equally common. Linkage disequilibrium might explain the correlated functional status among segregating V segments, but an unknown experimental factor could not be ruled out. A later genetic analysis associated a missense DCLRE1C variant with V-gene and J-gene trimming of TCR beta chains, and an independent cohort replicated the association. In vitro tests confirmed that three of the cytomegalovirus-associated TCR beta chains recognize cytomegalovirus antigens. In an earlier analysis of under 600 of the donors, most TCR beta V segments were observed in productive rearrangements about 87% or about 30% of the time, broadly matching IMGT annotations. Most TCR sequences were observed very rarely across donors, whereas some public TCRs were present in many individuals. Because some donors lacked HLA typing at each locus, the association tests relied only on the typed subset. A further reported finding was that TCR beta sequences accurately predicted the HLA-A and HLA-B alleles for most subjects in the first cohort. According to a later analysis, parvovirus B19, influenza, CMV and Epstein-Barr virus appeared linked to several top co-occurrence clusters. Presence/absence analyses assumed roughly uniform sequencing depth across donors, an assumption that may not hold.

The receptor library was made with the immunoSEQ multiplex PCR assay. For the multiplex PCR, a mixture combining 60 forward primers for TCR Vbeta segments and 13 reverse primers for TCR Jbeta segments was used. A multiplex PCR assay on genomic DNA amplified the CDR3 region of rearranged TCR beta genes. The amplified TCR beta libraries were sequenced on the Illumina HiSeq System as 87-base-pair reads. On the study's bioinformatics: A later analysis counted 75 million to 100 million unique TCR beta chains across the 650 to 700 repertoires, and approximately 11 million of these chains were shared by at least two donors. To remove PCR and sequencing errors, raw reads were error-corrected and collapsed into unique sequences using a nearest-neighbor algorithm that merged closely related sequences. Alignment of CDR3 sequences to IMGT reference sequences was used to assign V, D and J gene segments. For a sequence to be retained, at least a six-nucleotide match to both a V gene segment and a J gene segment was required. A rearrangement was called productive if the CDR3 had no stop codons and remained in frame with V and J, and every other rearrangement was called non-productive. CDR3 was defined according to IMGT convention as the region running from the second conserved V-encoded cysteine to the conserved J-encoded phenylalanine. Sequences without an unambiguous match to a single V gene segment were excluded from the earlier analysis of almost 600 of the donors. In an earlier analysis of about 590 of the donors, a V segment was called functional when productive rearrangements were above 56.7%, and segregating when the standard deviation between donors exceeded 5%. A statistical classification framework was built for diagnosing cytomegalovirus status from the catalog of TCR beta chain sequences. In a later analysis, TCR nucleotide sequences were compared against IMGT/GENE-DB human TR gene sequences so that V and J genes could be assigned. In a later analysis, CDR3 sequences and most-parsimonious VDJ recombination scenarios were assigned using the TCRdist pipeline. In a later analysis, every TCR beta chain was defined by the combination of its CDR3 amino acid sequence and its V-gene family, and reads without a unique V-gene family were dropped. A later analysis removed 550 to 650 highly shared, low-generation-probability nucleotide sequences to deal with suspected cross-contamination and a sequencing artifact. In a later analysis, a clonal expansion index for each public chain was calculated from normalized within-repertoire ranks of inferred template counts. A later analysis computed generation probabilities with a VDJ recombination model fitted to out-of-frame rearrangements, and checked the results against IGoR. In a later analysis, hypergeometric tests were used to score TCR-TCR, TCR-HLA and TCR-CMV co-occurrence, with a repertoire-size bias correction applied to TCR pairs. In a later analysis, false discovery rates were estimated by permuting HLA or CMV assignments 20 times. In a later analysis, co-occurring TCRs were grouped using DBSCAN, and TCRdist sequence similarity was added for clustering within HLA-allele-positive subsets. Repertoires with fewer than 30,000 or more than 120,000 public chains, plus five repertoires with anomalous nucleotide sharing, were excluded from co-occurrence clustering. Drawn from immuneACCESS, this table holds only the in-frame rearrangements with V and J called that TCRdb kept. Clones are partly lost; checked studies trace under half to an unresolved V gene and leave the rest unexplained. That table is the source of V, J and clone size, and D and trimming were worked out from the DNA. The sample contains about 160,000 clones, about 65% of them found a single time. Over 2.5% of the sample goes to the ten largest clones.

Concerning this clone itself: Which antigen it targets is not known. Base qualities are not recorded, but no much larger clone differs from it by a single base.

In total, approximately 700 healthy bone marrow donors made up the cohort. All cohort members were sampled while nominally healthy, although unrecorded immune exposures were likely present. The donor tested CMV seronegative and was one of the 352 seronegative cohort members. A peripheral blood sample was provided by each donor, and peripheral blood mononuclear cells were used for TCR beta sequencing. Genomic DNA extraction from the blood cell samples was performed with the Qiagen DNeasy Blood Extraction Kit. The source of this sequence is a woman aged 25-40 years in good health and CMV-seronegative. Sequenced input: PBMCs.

CDR3 region: CASSSRTSGITDTQYF. The DNA sequence is TGTGCCAGCAGCTCCCGGACTAGCGGGATCACAGATACGCAGTATTTT. Recombination linked TRBV7-8 to TRBJ2-3, and 12 bases in between align with TRBD2. CDR1 and CDR2, per the germline V gene, are SGHVS and FQNEAQ. V trim: 4 bases; J trim: 2 bases; unmatched bases: 4. The CDR3 covers 16 residues, taking in both the cysteine and the phenylalanine. Only CDR3 DNA remains: 48 bases, in frame from the first base.